These T cell receptor beta chains were read from a single sample in a study of T cell changes during pregnancy in multiple sclerosis. Sequenced by immunoSEQ multiplex PCR; TCRdb stores in-frame clones only, minus some. The sample has about 38,000 clones, roughly 90% seen once; the top ten hold roughly 0.52%. The starting material was CD4+ T cells from peripheral blood mononuclear cells, obtained before pregnancy. All receptors derive from a female donor with multiple sclerosis, enrolled in a pregnancy study. The CDR3 runs from the conserved cysteine through the conserved F or W. The order of the fields is D gene, clone size, V gene, J gene, CDR3 DNA, CDR3 protein. A D gene is named only where the DNA matches it firmly. Expanded clones get a size class; other rows say once, few or many, or leave the size out.

D gene: -; clone size: -; V gene: TRBV7-9; J gene: TRBJ1-1; CDR3 DNA: TGTGCCAGCAGCTTAGTCGACGGAGAAGGTACTGAAGCTTTCTTT; CDR3 protein: CASSLVDGEGTEAFF
D gene: -; clone size: -; V gene: TRBV5-1; J gene: TRBJ1-1; CDR3 DNA: TGCGCCAGCAGCTTTACGGGCCGACAGTCTCTGGGTGAAGCTTTCTTT; CDR3 protein: CASSFTGRQSLGEAFF
D gene: TRBD1; clone size: -; V gene: TRBV28; J gene: TRBJ2-7; CDR3 DNA: TGTGCCAGCCACAGACAGGGGGTACGCGAGCAGTACTTC; CDR3 protein: CASHRQGVREQYF
D gene: -; clone size: -; V gene: TRBV5-1; J gene: TRBJ2-5; CDR3 DNA: TGCGCCAGCAGCTTAACGCCAACTGAGACCCAGTACTTC; CDR3 protein: CASSLTPTETQYF
D gene: -; clone size: -; V gene: TRBV5-4; J gene: TRBJ1-1; CDR3 DNA: TGTGCCAGCAGCCGAGGACGGGAGAACACTGAAGCTTTCTTT; CDR3 protein: CASSRGRENTEAFF
D gene: TRBD1; clone size: once; V gene: TRBV11-1; J gene: TRBJ2-7; CDR3 DNA: TGTGCCAGCACCAGGGACAGGGGATACGAGCAGTACTTC; CDR3 protein: CASTRDRGYEQYF
D gene: TRBD2; clone size: -; V gene: TRBV7-2; J gene: TRBJ2-1; CDR3 DNA: TGTGCCAGCAGCCCAACTAGCGGGACCTACAATGAGCAGTTCTTC; CDR3 protein: CASSPTSGTYNEQFF
D gene: -; clone size: -; V gene: TRBV7-6; J gene: TRBJ2-3; CDR3 DNA: TGTGCCAGCAGCTTAGTCGGGGTAGGGACAGATACGCAGTATTTT; CDR3 protein: CASSLVGVGTDTQYF
D gene: TRBD2; clone size: -; V gene: TRBV7-2; J gene: TRBJ2-3; CDR3 DNA: TGTGCCAGCAGCTCTGGGCTAGCGGGCCTTCAGCAGTATTTT; CDR3 protein: CASSSGLAGLQQYF
D gene: TRBD1; clone size: -; V gene: TRBV2; J gene: TRBJ2-7; CDR3 DNA: TGTGCCAGCGGGGACAGGGGCTACGAGCAGTACTTC; CDR3 protein: CASGDRGYEQYF
D gene: -; clone size: -; V gene: TRBV19; J gene: TRBJ1-5; CDR3 DNA: TGTGCCAGTAGGGACTTTAGCAATCAGCCCCAGCATTTT; CDR3 protein: CASRDFSNQPQHF
D gene: -; clone size: -; V gene: TRBV5-1; J gene: TRBJ2-2; CDR3 DNA: TGCGCCAGCAGCGGTCAGGGTTCGAACACCGGGGAGCTGTTTTTT; CDR3 protein: CASSGQGSNTGELFF
D gene: TRBD1; clone size: once; V gene: TRBV5-1; J gene: TRBJ2-2; CDR3 DNA: TGCGCCAGCAGGGGACAGGGGTCCGGGGAGCTGTTTTTT; CDR3 protein: CASRGQGSGELFF
D gene: -; clone size: -; V gene: TRBV27; J gene: TRBJ1-5; CDR3 DNA: TGTGCCAGCAGTCAACAGGGCCGGGGGCCCCAGCATTTT; CDR3 protein: CASSQQGRGPQHF
D gene: -; clone size: -; V gene: TRBV5-4; J gene: TRBJ1-1; CDR3 DNA: TGTGCCAGCAGGCCAGGCGGGGGGCGGGACACTGAAGCTTTCTTT; CDR3 protein: CASRPGGGRDTEAFF
D gene: -; clone size: -; V gene: TRBV4-3; J gene: TRBJ2-7; CDR3 DNA: TGCGCCAGCAGCCAAGATCTTAGAGGGCTTTACTCCTACGAGCAGTACTTC; CDR3 protein: CASSQDLRGLYSYEQYF
D gene: -; clone size: -; V gene: TRBV10-1; J gene: TRBJ2-3; CDR3 DNA: TGCGCCAGCAGTGATGTGATGGGGGCCAATACAGATACGCAGTATTTT; CDR3 protein: CASSDVMGANTDTQYF
D gene: TRBD1; clone size: few; V gene: TRBV6-5; J gene: TRBJ1-2; CDR3 DNA: TGTGCCAGCAGCCCTAACAGGGGGCATAACTATGGCTACACCTTC; CDR3 protein: CASSPNRGHNYGYTF
D gene: -; clone size: few; V gene: TRBV10-1; J gene: TRBJ2-6; CDR3 DNA: TGCGCCAGCAGTGAGCAGTATGAGGCCAACGTCCTGACTTTC; CDR3 protein: CASSEQYEANVLTF
D gene: -; clone size: -; V gene: TRBV10-1; J gene: TRBJ2-7; CDR3 DNA: TGCGCCAGCAAACCGGGACTGAACTCCTACGAGCAGTACTTC; CDR3 protein: CASKPGLNSYEQYF
D gene: -; clone size: -; V gene: TRBV7-9; J gene: TRBJ2-2; CDR3 DNA: TGTGCCAGCAGCGAGCTGGGGAGGAGCACCGGGGAGCTGTTTTTT; CDR3 protein: CASSELGRSTGELFF
D gene: -; clone size: few; V gene: TRBV5-4; J gene: TRBJ2-7; CDR3 DNA: TGTGCCAGCAGCTACTCCGGGACAAATTCCTACGAGCAGTACTTC; CDR3 protein: CASSYSGTNSYEQYF
D gene: -; clone size: -; V gene: TRBV2; J gene: TRBJ1-5; CDR3 DNA: TGTGCCAGCAGTGTGGGCCCCGCGGGTCAGCCCCAGCATTTT; CDR3 protein: CASSVGPAGQPQHF
D gene: -; clone size: -; V gene: TRBV19; J gene: TRBJ1-1; CDR3 DNA: TGTGCCTCATTGGGTGGAGGCTCCAGAGGGTTTACTGAAGCTTTCTTT; CDR3 protein: CASLGGGSRGFTEAFF
D gene: -; clone size: -; V gene: TRBV6-6; J gene: TRBJ1-1; CDR3 DNA: TGTGCCGTCTCCCCCCTGTCCGGGGAGGAAGCTTTCTTT; CDR3 protein: CAVSPLSGEEAFF
D gene: -; clone size: -; V gene: TRBV5-1; J gene: TRBJ2-7; CDR3 DNA: TGCGCCAGCAGTTTCACGGGTCGGCAGCAGTACTTC; CDR3 protein: CASSFTGRQQYF
D gene: -; clone size: -; V gene: TRBV5-5; J gene: TRBJ1-2; CDR3 DNA: TGTGCCAGCAGCCGTCACGACAGAGACCAAATCTATGGCTACACCTTC; CDR3 protein: CASSRHDRDQIYGYTF
D gene: -; clone size: -; V gene: TRBV7-3; J gene: TRBJ2-1; CDR3 DNA: TGTGCCAGCAGCTTACCCGGGTATGAGCAGTTCTTC; CDR3 protein: CASSLPGYEQFF
D gene: TRBD1; clone size: -; V gene: TRBV7-3; J gene: TRBJ2-1; CDR3 DNA: TGTGCCAGCAGCTTGGGGACAGGAGTCTACAATGAGCAGTTCTTC; CDR3 protein: CASSLGTGVYNEQFF
D gene: TRBD1; clone size: -; V gene: TRBV7-8; J gene: TRBJ1-2; CDR3 DNA: TGTGCCAGCAGCCTCCGGGACAGGGCGTATGGCTACACCTTC; CDR3 protein: CASSLRDRAYGYTF
D gene: TRBD2; clone size: -; V gene: TRBV9; J gene: TRBJ2-3; CDR3 DNA: TGTGCCAGCAGCGTAGCTAGCCGAAGCGGGGATAGCACAGATACGCAGTATTTT; CDR3 protein: CASSVASRSGDSTDTQYF
D gene: -; clone size: -; V gene: TRBV4-3; J gene: TRBJ1-1; CDR3 DNA: TGCGCCAGCAGCACGGGGGGAAGGCTCACTGAAGCTTTCTTT; CDR3 protein: CASSTGGRLTEAFF
D gene: -; clone size: -; V gene: TRBV4-3; J gene: TRBJ2-7; CDR3 DNA: TGCGCCAGCAGCCAAGGACTTGCTAGCGTAATCCACGAGCAGTACTTC; CDR3 protein: CASSQGLASVIHEQYF
D gene: TRBD2; clone size: -; V gene: TRBV5-4; J gene: TRBJ2-7; CDR3 DNA: TGTGCCAGCAGTTATAGCGGGGCCCCTACCTACGAGCAGTACTTC; CDR3 protein: CASSYSGAPTYEQYF
D gene: -; clone size: -; V gene: TRBV6-5; J gene: TRBJ1-2; CDR3 DNA: TGTGCCAGCAACAACCCAGGGGATCTGGACTATGGCTACACCTTC; CDR3 protein: CASNNPGDLDYGYTF
D gene: TRBD1; clone size: once; V gene: TRBV18; J gene: TRBJ2-7; CDR3 DNA: TGTGCCAGCTCACCAGGACAGGCGGTGATATCCGAGCAGTACTTC; CDR3 protein: CASSPGQAVISEQYF
D gene: -; clone size: -; V gene: TRBV10-2; J gene: TRBJ2-5; CDR3 DNA: TGCGCCAGCAGTGCCAACTTTCGGGGGGAGACCCAGTACTTC; CDR3 protein: CASSANFRGETQYF
D gene: -; clone size: -; V gene: TRBV4-1; J gene: TRBJ2-6; CDR3 DNA: TGCGCCAGCAGCCAAGGAGGCCTTTTAACCTCTGGGGCCAACGTCCTGACTTTC; CDR3 protein: CASSQGGLLTSGANVLTF
D gene: -; clone size: -; V gene: TRBV4-1; J gene: TRBJ2-3; CDR3 DNA: TGCGCCAGCAGCCGTGAAGAGCGGTGGACAGATACGCAGTATTTT; CDR3 protein: CASSREERWTDTQYF
D gene: -; clone size: -; V gene: TRBV2; J gene: TRBJ1-1; CDR3 DNA: TGTGCCAGCTCGGGGGTCGGCGGGTCCACTGAAGCTTTCTTT; CDR3 protein: CASSGVGGSTEAFF
D gene: TRBD1; clone size: -; V gene: TRBV25-1; J gene: TRBJ2-3; CDR3 DNA: TGTGCCAGCAGCGTACAGGGGCGGGATACGCAGTATTTT; CDR3 protein: CASSVQGRDTQYF
D gene: -; clone size: -; V gene: TRBV19; J gene: TRBJ2-1; CDR3 DNA: TGTGCCAGTAGTCCCCGTTGGGGAAGCGGAAACAATGAGCAGTTCTTC; CDR3 protein: CASSPRWGSGNNEQFF
D gene: -; clone size: -; V gene: TRBV2; J gene: TRBJ1-5; CDR3 DNA: TGTGCCAGCAGTGAACTGAGGGGGATGGAGCCCCAGCATTTT; CDR3 protein: CASSELRGMEPQHF
D gene: TRBD2; clone size: -; V gene: TRBV5-6; J gene: TRBJ2-5; CDR3 DNA: TGTGCCAGCAGCTTACTAGCGGGGGGGACTCGAGAGACCCAGTACTTC; CDR3 protein: CASSLLAGGTRETQYF
D gene: TRBD1; clone size: -; V gene: TRBV9; J gene: TRBJ1-6; CDR3 DNA: TGTGCCAGCAGCCCGGGACAGGGGCATTCACCCCTCCACTTT; CDR3 protein: CASSPGQGHSPLHF
D gene: -; clone size: -; V gene: TRBV2; J gene: TRBJ1-1; CDR3 DNA: TGTGCCAGCAGTTATAGCATAACTGAAGCTTTCTTT; CDR3 protein: CASSYSITEAFF
D gene: -; clone size: -; V gene: TRBV5-1; J gene: TRBJ2-1; CDR3 DNA: TGCGCCAGCAGCCCGGTTCCGAGCTCCTACAATGAGCAGTTCTTC; CDR3 protein: CASSPVPSSYNEQFF
D gene: -; clone size: -; V gene: TRBV11-2; J gene: TRBJ2-2; CDR3 DNA: TGTGCCAGCAGCCCCAACAGGATTACCGGGGAGCTGTTTTTT; CDR3 protein: CASSPNRITGELFF
D gene: -; clone size: -; V gene: TRBV11-2; J gene: TRBJ2-5; CDR3 DNA: TGTGCCAGCAGCCCTCCGGCGGTACGAGAGACCCAGTACTTC; CDR3 protein: CASSPPAVRETQYF
D gene: TRBD2; clone size: -; V gene: TRBV7-3; J gene: TRBJ2-1; CDR3 DNA: TGTGCCAGCAGCCCCCAGGGACTAGCGGTTGGTAATGAGCAGTTCTTC; CDR3 protein: CASSPQGLAVGNEQFF
D gene: -; clone size: -; V gene: TRBV11-2; J gene: TRBJ2-3; CDR3 DNA: TGTGCCAGCAGCGTTACTAGGAGCACAGATACGCAGTATTTT; CDR3 protein: CASSVTRSTDTQYF
D gene: TRBD1; clone size: -; V gene: TRBV28; J gene: TRBJ2-4; CDR3 DNA: TGTGCCAGCCGAGACAGGGGAAAAAACATTCAGTACTTC; CDR3 protein: CASRDRGKNIQYF
D gene: TRBD1; clone size: -; V gene: TRBV27; J gene: TRBJ1-2; CDR3 DNA: TGTGCCAGCAGTCTAAACAGGGGCAGGTATGATGGCTACACCTTC; CDR3 protein: CASSLNRGRYDGYTF
D gene: -; clone size: -; V gene: TRBV7-9; J gene: TRBJ1-2; CDR3 DNA: TGTGCCAGCAGCTTAGGCGGCGGTGGCTACACCTTC; CDR3 protein: CASSLGGGGYTF
D gene: -; clone size: -; V gene: TRBV9; J gene: TRBJ1-2; CDR3 DNA: TGTGCCAGCAGCGCCACCGCTAGTCGCTACTATGGCTACACCTTC; CDR3 protein: CASSATASRYYGYTF